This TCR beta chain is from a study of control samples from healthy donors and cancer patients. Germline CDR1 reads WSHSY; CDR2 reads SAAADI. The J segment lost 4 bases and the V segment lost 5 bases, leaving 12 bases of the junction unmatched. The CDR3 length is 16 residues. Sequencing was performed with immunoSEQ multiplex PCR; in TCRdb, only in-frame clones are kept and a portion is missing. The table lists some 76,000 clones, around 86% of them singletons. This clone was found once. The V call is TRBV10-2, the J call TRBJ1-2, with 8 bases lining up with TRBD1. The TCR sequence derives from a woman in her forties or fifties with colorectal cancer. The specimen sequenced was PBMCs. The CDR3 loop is CASSLDRDLGLYGYTF. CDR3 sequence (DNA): TGCGCCAGCAGTCTGGACAGGGACCTAGGACTCTATGGCTACACCTTC.